This T cell receptor beta chain derives from a study of cytomegalovirus exposure and HLA in healthy donors. Turning to the study itself: An earlier analysis identified 100 million to 130 million unique TCR beta sequences in 170 million or so T cells. Findings and limits, study-wide: Upon later analysis, TCR association rates were observed to vary by HLA locus, being highest for DRB1 and lowest for HLA-C. In a later analysis, several top co-occurrence clusters appeared linked to parvovirus B19, influenza, CMV and Epstein-Barr virus. The authors later linked a missense DCLRE1C variant to TCR beta V- and J-gene trimming.

The CDR3 extends over 14 amino acids. Between the trimmed V and J ends, which lost 3 bases and 6 bases, there was a span of 14 bases. Germline V gene data show CDR1 as MRHNA and CDR2 as SNTAGT. About this clone: Antigen unknown.

The PCR used 60 Vbeta and 13 Jbeta primers. TCRdb keeps only in-frame clones here, not all; method: immunoSEQ multiplex PCR. This sample carries approximately 150,000 clones, roughly four fifths of them seen once, and the ten largest clones take 4.8%. The J gene is TRBJ1-2, the V gene TRBV6-4, with D maybe TRBD1 (5 bases). This sequence originates from a girl under 18 in good health and CMV-seropositive. The sequenced material came from PBMCs. For the CDR3, the DNA is TGTGCCAGCAGTGATACTGTCAGGGCCCATGGCTACACCTTC. Translated, it gives CASSDTVRAHGYTF.